This T cell receptor (beta chain) was sequenced during a study of blood T cell repertoires in COVID-19. This clone appeared a single time. Those who participated ranged in age from roughly 18 to 89 years and resided in about two dozen US areas. Participants reported their clinical history, and cohort assignment relied on those reports. Authors' methods: Researchers report that nucleated cell counts were estimated from reference gene primer amplification. The assay was immunoSEQ multiplex PCR, and TCRdb's table has in-frame clones only and misses some. V and J calls plus clone size are reproduced from that table; the DNA served to infer D and trimming. Altogether 150,000 to 200,000 clones are present, roughly 82% being singletons, with the ten largest covering roughly 10%. The ends were cut back, 4 bases at V and 7 bases at J, with 9 bases in the middle. CDR1 is SGDLS, CDR2 YYNGEE, per germline. This CDR3 spans 13 amino acids.

The receptor was isolated from a man aged 40-50 years who had recovered from COVID-19. The specimen was PBMCs or T cells enriched from blood (not recorded which). V is TRBV9 and J is TRBJ1-6, with D hard to call. The CDR3 is CASSWGENSPLHF. CDR3 nucleotides: TGTGCCAGCAGCTGGGGAGAGAATTCACCCCTCCACTTT.